One and the same sample provided the 31 T cell receptor beta chains below, sequenced in a study of cytomegalovirus exposure and HLA in healthy donors. Measured with immunoSEQ multiplex PCR; TCRdb has only the in-frame clones, and not every one. The table lists about 240,000 clones, about 87% of them singletons, with about 3% in the top ten. Sequences were obtained from PBMCs. Receptors were obtained from a young man in good health and CMV-seronegative.

CDR3 loop: CASSNLPGQGKAVNSPLHF. CDR3 DNA: TGTGCCAGCAGCAACCTTCCGGGACAGGGTAAGGCGGTCAATTCACCCCTCCACTTT. The V call is TRBV27, the J call TRBJ1-6, with TRBD1 identical over 9 bases. J lost 7 bases, V lost 6 bases, and 19 bases had no gene match. The CDR3 totals 19 residues. Germline V gene sequence: CDR1 MNHEY, CDR2 SMNVEV (reference sequence).

The V call is TRBV19, the J call TRBJ2-2; 9 bases line up with TRBD2. Unmatched junction bases numbered 5, after V lost 6 bases and J lost 3 bases. Per germline, CDR1 LNHDA and CDR2 SQIVND (reference sequence). CDR3 length: 15 amino acids. The CDR3 bases are TGTGCCAGTAGGTTGGCTAGCGGGGACACCGGGGAGCTGTTTTTT. Translated: CASRLASGDTGELFF.

This chain uses TRBV15 with TRBJ2-1; 7 nucleotides line up with TRBD2. CDR3 length: 15 residues. V trimming: 0 bases; J trimming: 7 bases; junction bases outside the gene matches: 6. CDR1 LNHNV and CDR2 YYDKDF come from the germline V gene (reference sequence). CDR3: CATSRDEGGSNEQFF. The CDR3 bases are TGTGCCACCAGCAGAGATGAGGGCGGGAGTAATGAGCAGTTCTTC.

This clone was detected only a few times. This rearrangement joins TRBV7-2 to TRBJ2-3, with D perhaps TRBD1 (6 bases). Germline V gene lookup returns CDR1 SGHTA and CDR2 FQGNSA. Deletions cut 5 bases from V and 0 bases from J, with 15 bases between. CDR3 length: 16 residues. CDR3: CASSPSGQTSTDTQYF. The CDR3 bases are TGTGCCAGCAGCCCAAGCGGACAGACTAGCACAGATACGCAGTATTTT.

The chain combines TRBV12-2 with TRBJ2-7; the tabulated D call, TRBD2, remains unverified against the DNA. TRBV12-2 is noted as a pseudogene. The CDR3 is 17 amino acids. As DNA, the CDR3 is TGTGCAAGTCGCTTAGAGGCTAGCGGGATCCCTACCTACGAGCAGTACTTC. Its translation: CASRLEASGIPTYEQYF.

The V gene is TRBV10-1, the J gene TRBJ2-1, with D tentatively TRBD1 (5 bases). The CDR3 is made up of 15 amino acids. The V end lost 4 bases, the J end lost 8 bases, and 18 bases lay between the germline ends. Looked up from germline, CDR1 is WNHNN and CDR2 is SYGVQD (reference sequence). CDR3 sequence: CASSGGGRDGDEQFF. CDR3 coding DNA: TGCGCCAGCAGTGGTGGCGGCAGGGATGGGGATGAGCAGTTCTTC.

This clone is a singleton in its sample. The DNA of the CDR3 is TGTGCCAGCAGCTTTTCAGGTGCTAGCCCGACCAGCTCCTACAATGAGCAGTTCTTC. Translating gives CASSFSGASPTSSYNEQFF. The chain recombines TRBV7-9 with TRBJ2-1; D might be TRBD2 (5 bases). The CDR3 has 19 amino acids. Germline V lookup: CDR1 SEHNR, CDR2 FQNEAQ (reference sequence). Trimming removed 3 bases at V and 0 bases at J, with 21 bases between.

This clone showed up just a few times. This specimen includes other DNA sequences encoding the same CDR3. CDR3 DNA: TGTGCCAGCAGCTTAGGACAGGGACAGCCCCAGCATTTT. Its translation is CASSLGQGQPQHF. J is TRBJ1-5 and V is TRBV7-9, with 7 nucleotides matching TRBD1. The CDR3 loop spans 13 amino acids. Germline CDR1 SEHNR, CDR2 FQNEAQ (reference sequence). J lost 7 bases, V lost 1 base, and 1 base had no gene match. Full variable domain (rest looked up from reference TRBV7-9 and TRBJ1-5): DTGVSQNPRHKITKRGQNVTFRCDPISEHNRLYWYRQTLGQGPEFLTYFQNEAQLEKSRLLSDRFSAERPKGSFSTLEIQRTEQGDSAMYLCASSLGQGQPQHFGDGTRLSIL.

Comment on this clone: This specimen includes other DNA sequences encoding the same CDR3. The chain combines TRBV6-5 with TRBJ2-2, with D possibly TRBD2 on 5 matching bases. In germline, CDR1 is MNHEY, CDR2 SVGAGI. CDR3 size: 16 residues. V lost 0 bases, J lost 4 bases, and 12 bases lay in between. Written as DNA, the CDR3 is TGTGCCAGCAGTTACTCGACTTCGGGGAGCACCGGGGAGCTGTTTTTT. As protein: CASSYSTSGSTGELFF.

Worth noting for this clone: The junction does not match germline at one end; this may be a read error. The rearrangement joins TRBV7-7 to TRBJ2-5; the D gene is possibly TRBD2 (6 bases). The CDR3 covers 11 residues. Germline V gene lookup returns CDR1 SSHAT and CDR2 FNYEAQ (reference sequence). CDR3 DNA: TGTGCTAGCAGCCCCGGGGGGACCCAGTACTTC. This encodes CASSPGGTQYF.

The gene calls are TRBV10-1 and TRBJ2-1, with 13 bases identical to TRBD2. V lost 5 bases, J lost 0 bases, and 10 bases stayed unmatched. CDR3 length equals 19 residues. CDR1 and CDR2 (germline): WNHNN, SYGVQD (reference sequence). CDR3 region: CASSPGLAGAPRSYNEQFF. The DNA of the CDR3 is TGCGCCAGCAGTCCTGGACTAGCGGGGGCGCCGCGCTCCTACAATGAGCAGTTCTTC.

The chain joins TRBV19 to TRBJ2-6; D may be TRBD1 (6 bases). The CDR3 spans 17 residues. The germline V and J ends were trimmed by 3 bases and 1 base, with 13 bases remaining between them. Germline V CDR1 and CDR2: LNHDA, SQIVND (reference sequence). CDR3 nucleotides: TGTGCCAGTAGTATGAGACAGGCGACTTCTGGGGCCAACGTCCTGACTTTC. It translates to CASSMRQATSGANVLTF.

This clone appeared once. The chain recombines TRBV15 with TRBJ1-4; tentatively, D is TRBD1 (6 bases). With 11 bases removed from V and 8 bases from J, the gap between germline ends came to 21 bases. Germline lookup yields CDR1 LNHNV and CDR2 YYDKDF (reference sequence). The CDR3 sequence is 14 residues long. The CDR3 DNA follows: TGTGCCGCTCGACAGGTGGGGACCGTAGAAAAACTGTTTTTT. Amino acid sequence: CAARQVGTVEKLFF.

This clone was seen only once. The rearrangement joins TRBV2 to TRBJ2-5, with TRBD2 matching over 9 bases. This CDR3 region has 15 residues. V lost 4 bases to trimming and J lost 7 bases; unmatched junction nucleotides: 10. Germline CDR1 and CDR2: SNHLY and FYNNEI. The CDR3 sequence: CASSASGAPAGTQYF. In DNA, the CDR3 is TGTGCCAGCAGTGCTAGCGGGGCCCCTGCTGGGACCCAGTACTTC.

V usage is TRBV4-1 and J usage is TRBJ1-5; D is perhaps TRBD1 (5 bases). The CDR3 loop spans 14 amino acids. CDR1 is MGHRA, CDR2 YSYEKL, per germline. V lost 1 base and J lost 6, with 10 bases in between. The DNA of the CDR3 is TGCGCCAGCAGCCAAGGGGGGGAGCGTCAGCCCCAGCATTTT. Translated, it gives CASSQGGERQPQHF.

The chain carries TRBV5-6 and TRBJ1-5; 9 bases fit TRBD1. Germline V gives CDR1 SGHDT, CDR2 YYEEEE. The CDR3 consists of 15 residues. The trim removed 2 bases at V and 7 bases at J, leaving 7 bases unmatched. The CDR3 reads CASSFGQGLGQPQHF. The CDR3 DNA reads TGTGCCAGCAGCTTCGGACAGGGGTTGGGGCAGCCCCAGCATTTT.

The rearrangement links TRBV4-2 to TRBJ1-4; D is ambiguous. The V and J ends lost 0 bases and 4 bases respectively, with 9 bases between them. Germline V gives CDR1 LGHNA, CDR2 YNFKEQ. This CDR3 comprises 15 residues. This CDR3 is CASSQERANNEKLFF. CDR3 nucleotide sequence: TGTGCCAGCAGCCAAGAGCGGGCTAATAATGAAAAACTGTTTTTT.

The rearrangement joins TRBV6-6 to TRBJ2-7; 10 bases line up with TRBD1. This CDR3 has 15 amino acids. The V and J ends lost 0 bases and 6 bases, in that order; junction bases with no gene match: 5. Per the germline V gene, CDR1 is MNHNY and CDR2 is SVGAGI (reference sequence). The chain's CDR3 is CASSYSKDRGFEQYF. In DNA form, the CDR3 reads TGTGCCAGCAGTTACTCGAAGGACAGGGGGTTCGAGCAGTACTTC.

J is TRBJ2-1 and V is TRBV7-9; 13 bases agree with TRBD2. The germline CDR1 and CDR2 sequences are SEHNR and FQNEAQ (reference sequence). The CDR3 is 18 residues long. V gave up 6 bases and J gave up 8 bases; unmatched junction bases: 16. The CDR3 sequence is CASSPGTSGNPGYHEQFF. In DNA, the CDR3 is TGTGCCAGCAGTCCCGGGACTAGCGGGAATCCCGGGTACCATGAGCAGTTCTTC.

The chain employs TRBV6-5 and TRBJ2-5; 7 nucleotides align to TRBD2. The V and J ends lost 0 bases and 2 bases, in that order; junction bases with no gene match: 6. The CDR3 is 16 amino acids. Germline V lookup: CDR1 MNHEY, CDR2 SVGAGI. The CDR3 DNA reads TGTGCCAGCAGTTACTCCGGCCTAGCGGAACAAGAGACCCAGTACTTC. It specifies CASSYSGLAEQETQYF.

This rearrangement joins TRBV15 to TRBJ1-5, with TRBD1 matching over 10 bases. Trimming cost V 0 bases and J 7 bases; bases outside gene matches: 6. CDR3 length: 16 residues. CDR1 is LNHNV, CDR2 YYDKDF, per germline (reference sequence). The CDR3 is CATSRDLTGGFQPQHF. Here the CDR3 DNA reads TGTGCCACCAGCAGAGATCTGACAGGGGGCTTCCAGCCCCAGCATTTT.

In this sample, this clone turned up a few times. The gene calls are TRBV16 and TRBJ2-1, with unresolved D. V lost 1 base and J 0 bases, leaving 7 bases between the germline ends. From germline, CDR1 is KGHSY and CDR2 FQNENV. CDR3 length equals 15 residues. The CDR3 nucleotides read TGTGCCAGCAGCCAATTGGCCTCCTCCTACAATGAGCAGTTCTTC. It is translated as CASSQLASSYNEQFF.

The rearrangement uses TRBV28 and TRBJ2-7, with D perhaps matching TRBD1 (6 bases). The CDR3 extends over 14 amino acids. CDR1 MDHEN and CDR2 SYDVKM come from the germline V gene. The germline V and J ends were trimmed by 8 bases and 1 base, with 15 bases remaining between them. CDR3: CASPPRGRSYEQYF. The CDR3 DNA reads TGTGCCAGCCCCCCCAGGGGTAGGTCCTACGAGCAGTACTTC.

V usage is TRBV10-1 and J usage is TRBJ2-1; the match to TRBD2 covers 8 bases. J gave up 2 bases and V 0 bases, and 6 bases lay outside the gene matches. Germline V CDR1 and CDR2: WNHNN, SYGVQD (reference sequence). This CDR3 has 17 residues. CDR3 nucleotides: TGCGCCAGCAGTGAGTCGACGTCGGGGGGGCCCTACAATGAGCAGTTCTTC. It codes for CASSESTSGGPYNEQFF.

The CDR3 region is CASSQDGTGVQFSYEQYF. The DNA of the CDR3 is TGTGCCAGCAGCCAAGACGGGACAGGGGTTCAATTCTCCTACGAGCAGTACTTC. V usage is TRBV14 and J usage is TRBJ2-7, with 10 nucleotides matching TRBD1. The CDR3 covers 18 residues. Germline V gene lookup returns CDR1 SGHDN and CDR2 FVKESK. The V segment lost 0 bases and the J segment 0 bases; nucleotides outside the gene matches: 8.

The gene calls are TRBV5-1 and TRBJ2-1; 8 nucleotides agree with TRBD2. The CDR3 length is 20 residues. Germline CDR1 SGHRS, CDR2 YFSETQ. With V trimmed by 0 bases and J by 0 bases, 14 bases remained unmatched. The CDR3: CASSLAGRGALFNSYNEQFF. The CDR3 DNA reads TGCGCCAGCAGCTTGGCCGGGCGGGGGGCCCTTTTTAACTCCTACAATGAGCAGTTCTTC. Full variable domain (rest looked up from reference TRBV5-1 and TRBJ2-1): KAGVTQTPRYLIKTRGQQVTLSCSPISGHRSVSWYQQTPGQGLQFLFEYFSETQRNKGNFPGRFSGRQFSNSRSEMNVSTLELGDSALYLCASSLAGRGALFNSYNEQFFGPGTRLTVL.

The rearrangement uses TRBV4-3 and TRBJ1-4, with D perhaps matching TRBD1 (5 bases). This CDR3 has 14 residues. V lost 1 base, J lost 7 bases, and 10 bases lay in between. Germline V gene sequence: CDR1 LGHNA, CDR2 YSLEER. Here the CDR3 DNA reads TGCGCCAGCAGCCAAGGGACACAGGCTGAAAAACTGTTTTTT. Residues: CASSQGTQAEKLFF.

This clone has only one observation. One end of the junction fails to match germline, which may point to a read error. The chain carries TRBV6-6 and TRBJ2-7, with a weak D call TRBD1 (5 bases). The germline V gene has CDR1 MNHNY and CDR2 SVGAGI (reference sequence). This CDR3 contains 12 residues. CDR3 in amino acids: CASSLTVQAPNF. Written as DNA, the CDR3 is TGTGCCAGCAGTTTGACAGTACAAGCTCCTAACTTC.

This rearrangement joins TRBV11-3 to TRBJ1-1, with D unclear. CDR3 size: 13 residues. Trimming pared 4 bases from V and 1 base from J, leaving 7 bases between. Germline V gene lookup returns CDR1 SGHNT and CDR2 YENEEA. The CDR3 protein is CASSSLENTEAFF. The CDR3, as DNA: TGTGCCAGCAGCTCACTCGAGAACACTGAAGCTTTCTTT.

The chain links TRBV5-1 to TRBJ1-5, with 9 positions matching TRBD1. The V gene end was trimmed by 3 bases and the J gene end by 5 bases; junction bases not matched to a gene: 3. CDR1 and CDR2 (germline): SGHRS, YFSETQ. This CDR3 contains 14 residues. Written as DNA, the CDR3 is TGCGCCAGCAGCTCTGACAGGGGGGATCAGCCCCAGCATTTT. As protein: CASSSDRGDQPQHF.

This chain connects TRBV7-9 to TRBJ1-6, with unresolved D. The CDR3 sequence is 18 residues long. CDR1 is SEHNR and CDR2 is FQNEAQ in the germline V gene (reference sequence). Trimming took off 1 base at V and 0 bases at J, with 13 bases between the two ends. The CDR3 DNA is TGTGCCAGCAGCTTAGTGGGTCGAGGGAGCTCCTATAATTCACCCCTCCACTTT. Translation gives CASSLVGRGSSYNSPLHF.